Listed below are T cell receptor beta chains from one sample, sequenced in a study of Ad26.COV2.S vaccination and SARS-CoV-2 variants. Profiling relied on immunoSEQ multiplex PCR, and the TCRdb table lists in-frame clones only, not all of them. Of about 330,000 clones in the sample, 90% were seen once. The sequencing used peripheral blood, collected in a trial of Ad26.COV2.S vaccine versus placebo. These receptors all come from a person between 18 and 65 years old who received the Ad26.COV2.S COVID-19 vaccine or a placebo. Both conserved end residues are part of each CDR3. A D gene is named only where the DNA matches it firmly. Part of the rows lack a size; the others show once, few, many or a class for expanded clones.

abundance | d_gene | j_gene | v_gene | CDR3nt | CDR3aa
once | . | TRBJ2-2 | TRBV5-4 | TGTGCCAGCAGCATTTCCCTGGTTGGGGAGCTGTTTTTT | CASSISLVGELFF
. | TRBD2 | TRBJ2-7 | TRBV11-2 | TGTGCCAGCAGCTTGGCAACTAGCGGCAGATACTACGAGCAGTACTTC | CASSLATSGRYYEQYF
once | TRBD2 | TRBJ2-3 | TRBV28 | TGTGCCAGCAGTTCCCTACTAGCGGGGGGGCTCTTACACAACACAGATACGCAGTATTTT | CASSSLLAGGLLHNTDTQYF
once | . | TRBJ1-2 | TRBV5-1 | TGCGCCAGCACCACTATAGGGGACGGCTATGGCTACACCTTC | CASTTIGDGYGYTF
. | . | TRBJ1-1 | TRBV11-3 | TGTGCCAGCAGCTTAGACAGGGGACGTGAAGCTTTCTTT | CASSLDRGREAFF
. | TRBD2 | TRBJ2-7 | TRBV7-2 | TGTGCCAGCAGCTTAGGGGGGGGAACTTACGAGCAGTACTTC | CASSLGGGTYEQYF
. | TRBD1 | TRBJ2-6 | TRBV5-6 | TGTGCCAGCACCTTATCGGGCAGGGGGTTGCACGCCAACGTCCTGACTTTC | CASTLSGRGLHANVLTF
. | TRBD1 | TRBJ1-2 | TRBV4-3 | TGCGCCAGCAGCCAAGAAGTACAGGGGTTTAACTATGGCTACACCTTC | CASSQEVQGFNYGYTF
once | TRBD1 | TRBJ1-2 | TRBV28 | TGTGCCAGCAGGCGTGGGACAGGGAGCTATGGCTACACCTTC | CASRRGTGSYGYTF
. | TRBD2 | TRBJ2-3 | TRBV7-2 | TGTGCCAGCAGAAGCGGGGGGGCCGGCACAGATACGCAGTATTTT | CASRSGGAGTDTQYF
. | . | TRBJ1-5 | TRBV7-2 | TGTGCCAGCAGCTTAGCAGGGAGTGATCAGCCCCAGCATTTT | CASSLAGSDQPQHF
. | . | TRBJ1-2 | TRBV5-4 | TGTGCCAGCAGCTTGGGGGCACGTTGGGGGATTGGGAATGGCTACACCTTC | CASSLGARWGIGNGYTF
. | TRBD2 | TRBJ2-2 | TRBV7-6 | TGTGCCAGCAGCTTAGGAGTCGGGGGGACGGCCGGGGAGCTGTTTTTT | CASSLGVGGTAGELFF
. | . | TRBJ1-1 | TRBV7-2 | TGTGCCAGCAGCTTTACGACAGAGAACACTGAAGCTTTCTTT | CASSFTTENTEAFF
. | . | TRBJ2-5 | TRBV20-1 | TGCAGTGCTTCAGATCGGGAGACCCAGTACTTC | CSASDRETQYF
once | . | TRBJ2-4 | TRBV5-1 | TGCGCCAGCAGCTTGGCCTCGGATTTGGACATTCAGTACTTC | CASSLASDLDIQYF
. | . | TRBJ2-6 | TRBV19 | TGTGCCAGTAGTATCGCCTTTGGGGCCAACGTCCTGACTTTC | CASSIAFGANVLTF
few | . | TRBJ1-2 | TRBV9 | TGTGCCAGCAGCGTAGGTGTAACTAACTATGGCTACACCTTC | CASSVGVTNYGYTF
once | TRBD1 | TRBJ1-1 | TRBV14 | TGTGCCAGCAGTCAAGACAGGGACACTGAAGCTTTCTTT | CASSQDRDTEAFF
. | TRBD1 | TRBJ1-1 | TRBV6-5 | TGTGCCAGCAGTTGGGGACAGGCGAACACTGAAGCTTTCTTT | CASSWGQANTEAFF
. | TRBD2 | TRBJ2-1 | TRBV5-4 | TGTGCCAGCAGCTTGAGCCTAGCGGGATACGATGAGCAGTTCTTC | CASSLSLAGYDEQFF
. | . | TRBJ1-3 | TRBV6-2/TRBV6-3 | TGTGCCAGCAGTTACGTCCAGTACCTCTCTGGAAACACCATATATTTT | CASSYVQYLSGNTIYF
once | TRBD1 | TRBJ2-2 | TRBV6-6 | TGTGCCAGCAGTTACTCGACAGGGGTGGGGGAGCTGTTTTTT | CASSYSTGVGELFF
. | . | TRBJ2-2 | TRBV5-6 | TGTGCCAGCAGCCTGCTGGGGGTAGTGGGCAACACCGGGGAGCTGTTTTTT | CASSLLGVVGNTGELFF
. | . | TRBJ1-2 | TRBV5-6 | TGTGCCAGCAGCTTTAGCGGGATTGGTGGCTACACCTTC | CASSFSGIGGYTF
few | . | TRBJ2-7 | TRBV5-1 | TGCGCCAGCAGCTTGGATTGGGGAGCTCGGGAGCAGTACTTC | CASSLDWGAREQYF
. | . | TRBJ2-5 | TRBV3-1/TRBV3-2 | TGTGCCAGCAGCCAAGATTTGGAAGAGACCCAGTACTTC | CASSQDLEETQYF
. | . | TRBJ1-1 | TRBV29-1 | TGCAGCGTGGCCCCGGGAACTGAAGCTTTCTTT | CSVAPGTEAFF
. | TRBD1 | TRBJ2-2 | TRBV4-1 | TGCGCCAGCAGCGAATCGGGACAGATCACCGGGGAGCTGTTTTTT | CASSESGQITGELFF
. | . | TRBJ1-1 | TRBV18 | TGTGCCAGCTCACCAGGTTGGGAAGGGAGTGAAGCTTTCTTT | CASSPGWEGSEAFF
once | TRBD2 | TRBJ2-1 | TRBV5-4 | TGTGCCAGCAGCATTAGCGGGAGTGGGAATGAGCAGTTCTTC | CASSISGSGNEQFF
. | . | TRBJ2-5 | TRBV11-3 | TGTGCCAGCAGCTTAGCGGAGGGTATCGGAGAGACCCAGTACTTC | CASSLAEGIGETQYF
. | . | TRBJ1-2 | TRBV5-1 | TGCGCCAGCAGCTTGGAGACAGGAGTGTACTATGGCTACACCTTC | CASSLETGVYYGYTF
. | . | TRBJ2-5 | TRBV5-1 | TGCGCCAGCAGCCTCCAGGCGGCTCAAGAGACCCAGTACTTC | CASSLQAAQETQYF
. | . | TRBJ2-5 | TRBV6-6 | TGTGCCAGCGGGAGAGGAGAGACCCAGTACTTC | CASGRGETQYF